This T cell receptor (beta chain) derives from a study of CXCR3-negative and CXCR3-positive naive CD8 T cells. A CD45RO-CCR7+CD27+CD95- phenotype identified naive CD8+ T cells. CDR3 length: 14 residues. Germline values: CDR1 MDHEN, CDR2 SYDVKM. The authors made the TRB cDNA libraries by 5' RACE using UMI labels. TCRdb re-called the 5' RACE reads and catalogs CDR3 proteins one per entry, DNA excluded. In total, the table holds fewer than 95,000 distinct CDR3 sequences. Material: naive CXCR3- CD8+ T cells from blood. Subset: CD45RO-CCR7+CD27+CD95- naive CD8+ T cells lacking CXCR3 (TNR3-). This clonotype was obtained from a human donor in good health. Some clones in this sample may be carry-over from other donors' samples. The rearrangement joins TRBV28 to TRBJ2-7; absent DNA, TCRdb's TRBD1 call cannot be checked. The CDR3 sequence: CSSSFVGGPYEQYF.